The entry that follows covers one T cell receptor beta chain sequence. No cognate antigen has been identified for it. No base qualities exist here, and no much larger clone lies one base off it. This sample is part of a study of cytomegalovirus exposure and HLA in healthy donors (dated 2017 in TCRdb). Regarding the study in general: In an earlier analysis of about 560 of the donors, approximately 260 Gb of sequence data and 117 million unique TCR beta sequences from roughly 180 million T cells were reported. An early release that covered some 630 HLA-typed donors contained around 330 gigabases of sequencing data and tens of millions of unique TCR sequences. Of the roughly 420 genotyped donors, 65% to 90% were placed in the genetic ancestry cluster associated with self-reported Caucasian donors. The study aimed to test whether signatures of past pathogen exposure could be identified by cataloging public T cell receptors. The T cell repertoires of under 700 subjects were profiled by immunosequencing and related to cytomegalovirus serostatus. Besides the first cohort of some 670 subjects, a separate validation cohort made up of 120 different subjects was used. To predict cytomegalovirus infection status, the study combined high-throughput TCR immunosequencing, statistical association of individual TCRs with disease status, and machine learning. A later analysis re-analyzed previously published TCR beta repertoires from 600 to 850 donors and added high-resolution HLA genotyping to study TCR occurrence patterns. Rather than drawing on any new phenotypic data, the later analysis identified candidate immune exposures from TCR beta sequences and the way those sequences occurred across donors. An earlier analysis of 587 of the donors used high-throughput TCR beta sequencing to judge whether each TCR beta V gene segment behaved as functional or pseudogenic. Donor age, sex, ethnicity and CMV serostatus were compiled together with the repertoire data. Genome-wide SNP genotypes for about three fifths of the roughly 670 donors were used in a later genetic analysis, which treated that subset as a discovery cohort. Every discovery cohort repertoire had been produced on one sequencing platform. Class I and class II HLA loci were covered by the typing at four-digit resolution. The number of donors typed differed by locus, with roughly 629-640 for A, B, C, DRB1 and DQB1, over 500 for DQA1, 606 for DPA1, and roughly 450 for DPB1. About 5 DR-DQ haplotypes were handled as single units for association and clustering, since linkage in the cohort was strong. Among roughly 400 genotyped donors of the cohort, an average of around 240,000 unique TCR beta nucleotide sequences were sequenced per donor, around 20% of them non-productive. Summary of the overall study and its limitations: Linkage disequilibrium might explain the correlated functional status among segregating V segments, but an unknown experimental factor could not be excluded. A later genetic analysis reported fewer N-insertions in productive TCRs among donors in an Asian-associated ancestry cluster than the roughly 700-donor mean. The study listed 164 TCR beta chains as associated with cytomegalovirus. The authors suggested that the approach could potentially be extended to other disease states and immunological phenotypes. In a later analysis, several top co-occurrence clusters were reported to appear linked to parvovirus B19, influenza, CMV and Epstein-Barr virus. When HLA alleles, especially DR and DQ, strongly co-occurred, TCR associations were difficult to assign to individual alleles. Sequencing depth was assumed to be roughly uniform across donors in the presence/absence analyses, though that assumption may not hold. CMV serostatus was the only immune exposure information available for the cohort. Most TCR sequences were seen in very few donors, while some public TCRs were found in many individuals. Most CMV-associated TCR beta chains appeared to be HLA-restricted in a later analysis, and the HLA associations seemed to be driven largely by CMV exposure. The cohort was sequenced for TCR beta chains only, and without alpha or paired-chain data the features that could be detected were limited. A later genetic analysis associated a missense DCLRE1C variant with V-gene and J-gene trimming of TCR beta chains, and an independent cohort replicated the association. In an earlier analysis of a few hundred of the donors, most TCR beta V segments were observed in productive rearrangements about 87% or about 30% of the time, broadly matching IMGT annotations. Because HLA typing was missing for some donors at each locus, association tests included only the typed subset. In a later analysis, HLA-associated TCR beta chains showed more clonal expansion and lower generation probabilities than non-associated chains that were equally common. Some IMGT-functional V segments, including TRBV6-2 and TRBV6-3, could not be told apart with the 87-base-pair reads, so those segments were excluded. A further reported finding was that TCR beta sequences accurately predicted the HLA-A and HLA-B alleles for most subjects in the first cohort. Cytomegalovirus status was reported to be diagnosed by the classifier with high specificity and sensitivity in both the original and validation cohorts. At a false discovery rate of 0.05, a later analysis linked 15,000 to 20,000 TCR beta sequences to specific HLA alleles. A cluster of highly shared sequence variants was judged likely to be a technical artifact of the sequencing pipeline. Fewer than 20 rarely observed V segments, including chromosome 9 orphons, were excluded from the earlier analysis of about 600 of the donors because counts were too low. According to a later analysis, TCR association rates differed among HLA loci, with DRB1 alleles showing the most associated TCRs and HLA-C alleles showing the fewest. In vitro tests confirmed that a few of the cytomegalovirus-associated TCR beta chains recognize cytomegalovirus antigens.

The cohort was made up of about 670 healthy bone marrow donors. Cohort members were all nominally healthy when sampled, although unrecorded immune exposures were likely present. The donor was CMV seronegative and was included in the group of several hundred seronegative cohort members. Each donor provided a peripheral blood sample, and peripheral blood mononuclear cells were used for TCR beta sequencing. The Qiagen DNeasy Blood Extraction Kit was used to extract genomic DNA from the blood cell samples. V sheds 3 bases and J sheds 5 bases, leaving 14 bases between their ends. The CDR3 measures 14 amino acids from cysteine to phenylalanine. The kept DNA is CDR3 alone, 42 bases in frame from the first base. Based on the germline V gene, the CDR1 and CDR2 sequences are MDHEN and SYDVKM. Library construction relied on the immunoSEQ multiplex PCR assay. A mixture of 60 forward primers for TCR Vbeta segments and 13 reverse primers for TCR Jbeta segments was used in the multiplex PCR. Amplification of the CDR3 region of rearranged TCR beta genes was performed with a multiplex PCR assay on genomic DNA. Amplified TCR beta libraries were sequenced as 87-base-pair reads on the Illumina HiSeq System. The original methods were these. Across the 500 to 850 repertoires, a later analysis counted about 81 million unique TCR beta chains, roughly 11 million of which were shared by at least two donors. Raw reads were error-corrected and collapsed into unique sequences with a nearest-neighbor algorithm that merged closely related sequences to remove PCR and sequencing errors. To assign V, D and J gene segments, CDR3 sequences were aligned to IMGT reference sequences. For a sequence to be retained, a match of at least six nucleotides to both a V gene segment and a J gene segment was required. Rearrangements were called productive when the CDR3 lacked stop codons and stayed in frame with V and J; all others were non-productive. CDR3 was defined according to IMGT convention as the region running from the second conserved V-encoded cysteine to the conserved J-encoded phenylalanine. In an earlier analysis of approximately 500 of the donors, sequences lacking an unambiguous match to a single V gene segment were excluded. An earlier analysis of about 600 of the donors called V segments functional above 56.7% productive rearrangements and segregating when the between-donor standard deviation exceeded 5%. A statistical classification framework was built for diagnosing cytomegalovirus status from the catalog of TCR beta chain sequences. In a later analysis, V and J genes were assigned by comparing TCR nucleotide sequences against IMGT/GENE-DB human TR gene sequences. In a later analysis, CDR3 sequences and most-parsimonious VDJ recombination scenarios were assigned using the TCRdist pipeline. A later analysis defined each TCR beta chain by its CDR3 amino acid sequence plus V-gene family, and excluded reads lacking a unique V-gene family. A later analysis removed roughly 590 highly shared, low-generation-probability nucleotide sequences to deal with suspected cross-contamination and a sequencing artifact. A later analysis calculated a clonal expansion index for each public chain from normalized within-repertoire ranks of inferred template counts. In a later analysis, generation probabilities were computed with a VDJ recombination model fitted to out-of-frame rearrangements, and the resulting probabilities were checked against IGoR. In a later analysis, hypergeometric tests were used to score TCR-TCR, TCR-HLA and TCR-CMV co-occurrence, with a repertoire-size bias correction applied to TCR pairs. In a later analysis, false discovery rates were estimated by permuting HLA or CMV assignments 20 times. In a later analysis, co-occurring TCRs were grouped using DBSCAN, with TCRdist sequence similarity added in when clustering inside HLA-allele-positive subsets. For co-occurrence clustering, repertoires with fewer than 30,000 or more than 120,000 public chains were excluded, along with roughly 5 repertoires with anomalous nucleotide sharing. TCRdb took this table from immuneACCESS and kept in-frame rearrangements with V and J called. Such tables lack part of the clones; where checked against another copy, unresolved V genes explain under half of the gap, and the rest is unexplained. V, J and clone size are those of that table, while D and trimming were read from the DNA. This sample holds roughly 89,000 clones; roughly 79% were observed only once. The ten largest make up around 1.9% of the sample.

The origin of this receptor is a woman in her twenties or thirties in good health and CMV-seronegative. Sequencing was carried out using PBMCs. The chain was built from TRBV28 and TRBJ2-7, and possibly TRBD1, on 6 matching bases. The nucleotides read TGTGCCAGCAGTTTGTCCGGGACACTTCACGAGCAGTACTTC. It specifies CASSLSGTLHEQYF.